Sequencing of this T cell receptor beta chain was carried out in a study of blood T cell repertoires in COVID-19. In the study overall: From T cells, B-cell-depleted T cells, or PBMCs came the material, which was cDNA or gDNA.

Germline CDR1 and CDR2: MDHEN and SYDVKM. Trimming took off 7 bases at V and 6 bases at J, with 9 bases between the two ends. CDR3 length: 12 residues. The authors' processing: Reference gene primer amplification gave nucleated cell count estimates. The data were produced by immunoSEQ multiplex PCR, yet TCRdb's version contains in-frame clones alone and is incomplete. The DNA gave D and trimming, while V, J and clone size come from that table. The table has around 89,000 clones, less than 80% seen once. This clonotype originated in a woman of 80 years or more with acute or convalescent COVID-19. The rearrangement joins TRBV28 to TRBJ2-2; D is ambiguous. Sequencing used peripheral blood. Here the CDR3 reads CASTESAGELFF. In DNA, the CDR3 is TGTGCCAGCACCGAAAGCGCCGGGGAGCTGTTTTTT.